Listed below are T cell receptor beta chains from one sample, sequenced in a study of blood T cell repertoires in COVID-19. Generated by immunoSEQ multiplex PCR, the TCRdb table keeps only in-frame clones and is missing some. The table records approximately 300,000 clones, more than 85% of them present only once. Sequenced material: PBMCs or T cells enriched from blood (not recorded which). These receptors were collected from a woman aged 30 to 39 who had recovered from COVID-19. Each CDR3 is given with its conserved first and last residue. A D gene is named only where the DNA matches it firmly. Expanded clones get a size class; other rows say once, few or many, or leave the size out.

>.|.|TRBV28|TRBJ1-1
TGTGCCAGCACCTTTTACCGACAGGAAAAGGCTGAAGCTTTCTTT
CASTFYRQEKAEAFF
>.|.|TRBV7-2|TRBJ1-5
TGTGCCAGCAGCAATCCGGACTTGGCCCAGCATTTT
CASSNPDLAQHF
>.|.|TRBV10-3|TRBJ2-2
TGTGCCATCAGGGGGGCAAACACCGGGGAGCTGTTTTTT
CAIRGANTGELFF
>TRBD1|.|TRBV7-9|TRBJ1-3
TGTGCCAGCAGCTCCTCCGGGACAGGGGACCTCTCTGGAAACACCATATATTTT
CASSSSGTGDLSGNTIYF
>.|.|TRBV12-3/TRBV12-4|TRBJ2-7
TGTGCCAGCAGTCTAAGGGACACCTACGAGCAGTACTTC
CASSLRDTYEQYF
>TRBD2|.|TRBV10-3|TRBJ2-1
TGTGCCGTAACTAGCGGGGCAAACAATGAGCAGTTCTTC
CAVTSGANNEQFF
>.|.|TRBV7-2|TRBJ2-1
TGTGCCAGCAGCTTAGTGGCAAGAAACAATGAGCAGTTCTTC
CASSLVARNNEQFF
>TRBD1|.|TRBV4-1|TRBJ1-6
TGCGCCAGCAGCCCTTTGCCGGGACAGTCAAATTCACCCCTCCACTTT
CASSPLPGQSNSPLHF
>TRBD1|.|TRBV12-3/TRBV12-4|TRBJ2-1
TGTGCCAGCAGCCGTGACAGGGGCAATGAGCAGTTCTTC
CASSRDRGNEQFF
>TRBD1|.|TRBV4-3|TRBJ1-2
TGCGCCAGCAGCCAAGCCCGGACAGGCTGGGGCTACACCTTC
CASSQARTGWGYTF
>TRBD1|.|TRBV9|TRBJ1-4
TGTGCCAGCAGCAACGGACAGGGCCTGTATGAAAAACTGTTTTTT
CASSNGQGLYEKLFF
>.|.|TRBV10-2|TRBJ1-3
TGCGCCAGCAGCGCAGGGATGCCTGGAAACACCATATATTTT
CASSAGMPGNTIYF
>.|.|TRBV4-1|TRBJ2-1
TGCGCCAGCCGAACTAGTTCGGTCGATGAGCAGTTCTTC
CASRTSSVDEQFF
>TRBD1|.|TRBV19|TRBJ1-4
TGTGCCAGTAGTATAGCCGGACAGGGGTCAAAACTGTTTTTT
CASSIAGQGSKLFF
>TRBD1|.|TRBV11-3|TRBJ2-7
TGTGCCAGCAGCTTCCCCCGGGACAGCCTCTCCTACGAGCAGTACTTC
CASSFPRDSLSYEQYF
>.|.|TRBV5-1|TRBJ2-1
TGCGCCAGCAGCCCTGGAGCGGGCCCCTACAATGAGCAGTTCTTC
CASSPGAGPYNEQFF
>TRBD1|.|TRBV7-3|TRBJ2-6
TGTGCCAGCAGCTTATGGGGCAGGGGGCATGGGGCCAACGTCCTGACTTTC
CASSLWGRGHGANVLTF
>TRBD2|once|TRBV4-1|TRBJ2-2
TGCGCCAGCAGACCAGGACTAGCGGACCTCGCGAACACCGGGGAGCTGTTTTTT
CASRPGLADLANTGELFF
>TRBD2|.|TRBV6-5|TRBJ2-3
TGTGCCAGCAGGGGACTAGGGCCCACAGATACGCAGTATTTT
CASRGLGPTDTQYF
>TRBD1|once|TRBV5-4|TRBJ1-1
TGTGCCAGCAGCACGGACAGGGCGTATGAAGCTTTCTTT
CASSTDRAYEAFF
>.|.|TRBV6-5|TRBJ1-2
TGTGCCAGCAGACATACCTACAGGGAAAACTATGGCTACACCTTC
CASRHTYRENYGYTF
>.|.|TRBV28|TRBJ2-5
TGTGCCAGCAGTTTTGGGCATACGGAGACCCAGTACTTC
CASSFGHTETQYF
>.|.|TRBV14|TRBJ2-7
TGTGCCAGCAGCCAACTAGCCGAGCAGTACTTC
CASSQLAEQYF
>.|.|TRBV3-1/TRBV3-2|TRBJ1-2
TGTGCCAGCAGCCCTAGACTAACAAATAGCTACACCTTC
CASSPRLTNSYTF
>TRBD1|.|TRBV28|TRBJ1-1
TGTGCCAGCAGTACCCCGGGGACAGGGTTCATTGAAGCTTTCTTT
CASSTPGTGFIEAFF
>TRBD1|once|TRBV13|TRBJ1-1
TGTGCCAGCAGCGCCTTATCAGGGGGCCAAGAAGCTTTCTTT
CASSALSGGQEAFF
>.|.|TRBV9|TRBJ2-1
TGTGCCAGCAGCGTGGATGTACTAAATGAGCAGTTCTTC
CASSVDVLNEQFF
>.|.|TRBV10-1|TRBJ1-6
TGCGCCAGCACCTTCATTGTGGACACCTCCAGCTGGACACCCCTCCACTTT
CASTFIVDTSSWTPLHF
>.|.|TRBV19|TRBJ1-1
TGTGCCAGTAGTCCGGGCCTTCGGGATGCTTTCTTT
CASSPGLRDAFF
>.|.|TRBV6-2/TRBV6-3|TRBJ1-2
TGTGCCAGCAGCAACCTGCTGGCCGACTATGGCTACACCTTC
CASSNLLADYGYTF
>TRBD2|.|TRBV19|TRBJ2-5
TGTGCCAGTAGTGACGGGACTATGGAAGAGACCCAGTACTTC
CASSDGTMEETQYF
>.|.|TRBV12-3/TRBV12-4|TRBJ2-3
TGTGCCAGCAGCCGCGGGCCGACAGATACGCAGTATTTT
CASSRGPTDTQYF
>.|.|TRBV28|TRBJ2-2
TGTGCCAGCAGTTGGGGCTTGAACACCGGGGAGCTGTTTTTT
CASSWGLNTGELFF
>TRBD2|.|TRBV6-1|TRBJ2-5
TGTGCCAGCAGTGAAGCGGTCGCTAGCGGGGGGGCCGGAGAGACCCAGTACTTC
CASSEAVASGGAGETQYF
>TRBD1|once|TRBV15|TRBJ1-2
TGTGCCACCAGCAGAGATTTGAGTAGGGGGCTCGGATCTGGCTACACCTTC
CATSRDLSRGLGSGYTF
>.|few|TRBV10-3|TRBJ1-5
TGTGCCATCAGTGGGGACAACAATCAGCCCCAGCATTTT
CAISGDNNQPQHF
>.|.|TRBV18|TRBJ2-3
TGTGCCAGCTCACCCCGTTCGGATACGCAGTATTTT
CASSPRSDTQYF
>TRBD1|.|TRBV11-3|TRBJ2-1
TGTGCCAGCACCTTAGATAGTTGGGGACAGGGCTACAATGAGCAGTTCTTC
CASTLDSWGQGYNEQFF
>.|few|TRBV27|TRBJ2-1
TGTGCCAGCAGTACTCATAGTCTTGAGCAGTTCTTC
CASSTHSLEQFF
>TRBD2|.|TRBV30|TRBJ2-5
TGTGCCTTTAGCCCGGGGGGAGAGACCCAGTACTTC
CAFSPGGETQYF
>.|few|TRBV7-9|TRBJ2-3
TGTGCCAGCAGCCCTAAGAGCAGGGTAACAGATACGCAGTATTTT
CASSPKSRVTDTQYF
>.|.|TRBV14|TRBJ1-1
TGTGCCAGCAGCTCTTCGGAGGGAATCACTGAAGCTTTCTTT
CASSSSEGITEAFF
>.|.|TRBV6-2/TRBV6-3|TRBJ1-2
TGTGCCAGCAGTCAGAAACAGGTATCGGATGGCTACACCTTC
CASSQKQVSDGYTF
>TRBD2|once|TRBV28|TRBJ2-3
TGTGCCAGCAGACCCAGGGCGGGAGGGCGTTGGGATACGCAGTATTTT
CASRPRAGGRWDTQYF
>.|.|TRBV7-2|TRBJ1-3
TGTGCCAGCAGCTTAGCCACGGTGAACTCTGGAAACACCATATATTTT
CASSLATVNSGNTIYF
>.|.|TRBV18|TRBJ2-7
TGTGCCAGCTCACCCTCCCAGGCGGGAAAGGGCTACGAGCAGTACTTC
CASSPSQAGKGYEQYF
>.|.|TRBV28|TRBJ1-2
TGTGCCAGCAGTACGAGCTCCGGGCCGGCTAGAGCGGGGACCTTC
CASSTSSGPARAGTF
>TRBD1|.|TRBV25-1|TRBJ2-1
TGTGCCAGCCGCGGACAGGGACCCTACAATGAGCAGTTCTTC
CASRGQGPYNEQFF
>.|.|TRBV4-2|TRBJ1-6
TGTGCCAGCAGCCAAGATTCACAGGGTCGAATTTCCCCCCTCCACTTT
CASSQDSQGRISPLHF
>.|.|TRBV12-3/TRBV12-4|TRBJ2-3
TGTGCCAGCACCGGGTCTACCGAAGATACGCAGTATTTT
CASTGSTEDTQYF
>.|.|TRBV7-9|TRBJ2-1
TGTGCCAGCAGACAAGCCTACAATGAGCAGTTCTTC
CASRQAYNEQFF
>.|.|TRBV7-9|TRBJ1-1
TGTGCCAGCAGCGACTCACGATGGTGGACTGAAGCTTTCTTT
CASSDSRWWTEAFF